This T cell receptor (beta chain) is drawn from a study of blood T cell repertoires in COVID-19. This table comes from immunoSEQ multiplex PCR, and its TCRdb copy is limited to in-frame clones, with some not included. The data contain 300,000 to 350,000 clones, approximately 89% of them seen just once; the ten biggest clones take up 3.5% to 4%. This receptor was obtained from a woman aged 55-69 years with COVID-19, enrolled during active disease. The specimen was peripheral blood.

CDR3 in DNA: TGTGCCAGCTCACGTCCCGGGACAGGGAAGAGAGCTTTCTTT. It is translated as CASSRPGTGKRAFF. The chain recombines TRBV18 with TRBJ1-1; 9 nucleotides match TRBD1. Per the germline V gene, CDR1 is KGHSH and CDR2 is LQKENI. This CDR3 region has 14 residues. After removal of 4 bases from V and 10 bases from J, the junction contained 10 bases not matched to a gene.